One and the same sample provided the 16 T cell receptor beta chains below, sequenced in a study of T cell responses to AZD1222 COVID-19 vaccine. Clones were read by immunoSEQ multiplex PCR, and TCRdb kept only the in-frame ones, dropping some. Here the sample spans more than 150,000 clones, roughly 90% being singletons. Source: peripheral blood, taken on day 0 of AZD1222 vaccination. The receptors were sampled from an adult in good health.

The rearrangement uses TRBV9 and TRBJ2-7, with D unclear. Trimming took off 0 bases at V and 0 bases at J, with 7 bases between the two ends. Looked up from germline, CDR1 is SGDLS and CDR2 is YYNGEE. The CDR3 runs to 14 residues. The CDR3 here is CASSVAIDSYEQYF. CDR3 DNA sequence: TGTGCCAGCAGCGTAGCTATAGACTCCTACGAGCAGTACTTC.

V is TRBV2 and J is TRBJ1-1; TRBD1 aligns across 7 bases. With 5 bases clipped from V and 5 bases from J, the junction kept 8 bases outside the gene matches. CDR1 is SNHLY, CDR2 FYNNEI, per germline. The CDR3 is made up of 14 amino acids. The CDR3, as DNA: TGTGCCAGCAGTCTTGACAGGGCAGTGACTGAAGCTTTCTTT. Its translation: CASSLDRAVTEAFF.

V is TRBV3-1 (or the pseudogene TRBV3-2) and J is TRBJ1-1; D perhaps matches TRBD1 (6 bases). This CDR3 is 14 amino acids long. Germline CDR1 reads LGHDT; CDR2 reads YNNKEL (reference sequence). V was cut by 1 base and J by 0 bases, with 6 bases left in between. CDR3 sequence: CASSQGTVNTEAFF. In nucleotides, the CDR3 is TGTGCCAGCAGCCAAGGGACAGTGAACACTGAAGCTTTCTTT.

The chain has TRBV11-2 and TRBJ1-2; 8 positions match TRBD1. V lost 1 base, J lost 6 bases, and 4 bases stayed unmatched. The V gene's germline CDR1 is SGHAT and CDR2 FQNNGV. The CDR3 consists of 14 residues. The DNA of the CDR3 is TGTGCCAGCAGCTTAGGGCGGACAGGGCATGGCTACACCTTC. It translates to CASSLGRTGHGYTF.

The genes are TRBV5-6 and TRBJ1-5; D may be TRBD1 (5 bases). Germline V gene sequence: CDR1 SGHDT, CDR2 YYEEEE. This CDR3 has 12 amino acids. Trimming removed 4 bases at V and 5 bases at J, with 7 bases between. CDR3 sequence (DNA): TGTGCCAGCAGCGTACAGGATCAGCCCCAGCATTTT. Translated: CASSVQDQPQHF.

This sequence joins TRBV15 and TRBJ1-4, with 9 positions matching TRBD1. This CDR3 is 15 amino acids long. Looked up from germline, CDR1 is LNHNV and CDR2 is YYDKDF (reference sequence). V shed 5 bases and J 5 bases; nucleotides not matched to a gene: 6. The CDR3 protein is CATSYGTGFNEKLFF. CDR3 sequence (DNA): TGTGCCACCAGCTACGGGACAGGGTTCAATGAAAAACTGTTTTTT.

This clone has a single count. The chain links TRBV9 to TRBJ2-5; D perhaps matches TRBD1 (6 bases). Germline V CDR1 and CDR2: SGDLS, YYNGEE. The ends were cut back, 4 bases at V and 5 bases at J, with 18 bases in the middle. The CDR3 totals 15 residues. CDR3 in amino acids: CASSPRVGGSETQYF. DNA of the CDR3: TGTGCCAGCAGCCCCCGAGTAGGGGGAAGTGAGACCCAGTACTTC.

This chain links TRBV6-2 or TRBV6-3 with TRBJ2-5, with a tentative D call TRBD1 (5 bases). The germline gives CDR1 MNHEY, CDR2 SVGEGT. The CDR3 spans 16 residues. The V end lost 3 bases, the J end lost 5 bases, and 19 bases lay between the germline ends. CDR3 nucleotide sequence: TGTGCCAGCAGTTATAGGGTGTGGCAGGGTCGTGAGACCCAGTACTTC. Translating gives CASSYRVWQGRETQYF.

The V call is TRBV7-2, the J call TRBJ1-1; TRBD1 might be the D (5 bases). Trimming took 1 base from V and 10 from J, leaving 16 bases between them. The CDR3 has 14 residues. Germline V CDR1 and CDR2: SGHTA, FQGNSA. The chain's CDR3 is CASSLDGGRLGAFF. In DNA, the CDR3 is TGTGCCAGCAGCTTAGACGGGGGGAGGCTCGGAGCTTTCTTT.

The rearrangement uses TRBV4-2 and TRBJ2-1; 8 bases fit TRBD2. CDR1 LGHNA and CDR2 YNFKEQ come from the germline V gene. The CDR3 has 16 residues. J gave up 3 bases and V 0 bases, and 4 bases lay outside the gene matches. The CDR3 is CASSQDPGGDYNEQFF. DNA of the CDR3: TGTGCCAGCAGCCAAGACCCCGGGGGGGACTACAATGAGCAGTTCTTC.

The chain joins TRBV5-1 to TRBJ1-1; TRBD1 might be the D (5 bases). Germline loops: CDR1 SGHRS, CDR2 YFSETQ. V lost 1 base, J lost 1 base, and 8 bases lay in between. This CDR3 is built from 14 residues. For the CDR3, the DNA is TGCGCCAGCAGCTTGCAGGGCTCGAACACTGAAGCTTTCTTT. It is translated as CASSLQGSNTEAFF.

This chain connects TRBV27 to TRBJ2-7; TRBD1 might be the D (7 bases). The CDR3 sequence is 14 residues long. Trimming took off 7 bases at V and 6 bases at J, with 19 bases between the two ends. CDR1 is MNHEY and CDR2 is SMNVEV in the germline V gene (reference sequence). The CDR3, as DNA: TGTGCCAGCACCCGAGCGGCCCAGGGGGGCGAGCAGTACTTC. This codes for CASTRAAQGGEQYF.

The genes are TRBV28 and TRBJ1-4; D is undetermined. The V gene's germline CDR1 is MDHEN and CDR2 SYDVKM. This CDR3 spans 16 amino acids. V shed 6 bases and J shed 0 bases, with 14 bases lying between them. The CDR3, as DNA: TGTGCCAGCAGGGAACAGATCCTTCCAACTAATGAAAAACTGTTTTTT. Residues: CASREQILPTNEKLFF.

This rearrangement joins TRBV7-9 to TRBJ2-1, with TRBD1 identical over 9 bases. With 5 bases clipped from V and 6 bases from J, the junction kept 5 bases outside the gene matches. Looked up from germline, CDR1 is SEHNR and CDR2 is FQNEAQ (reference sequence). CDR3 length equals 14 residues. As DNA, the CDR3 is TGTGCCAGCAGCCCTCCGGGACAGGGCAATGAGCAGTTCTTC. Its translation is CASSPPGQGNEQFF.

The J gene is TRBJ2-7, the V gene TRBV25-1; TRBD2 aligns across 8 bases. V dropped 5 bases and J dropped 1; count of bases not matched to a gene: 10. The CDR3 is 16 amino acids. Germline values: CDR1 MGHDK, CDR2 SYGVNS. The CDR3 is CASSPQRSGSSYEQYF. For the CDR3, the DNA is TGTGCCAGCAGTCCCCAAAGGAGCGGGAGTTCCTACGAGCAGTACTTC.

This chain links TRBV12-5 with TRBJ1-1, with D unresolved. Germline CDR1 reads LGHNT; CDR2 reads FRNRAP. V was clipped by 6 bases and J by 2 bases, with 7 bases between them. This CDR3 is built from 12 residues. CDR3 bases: TGTGCTAGTGGATGGTCAAACACTGAAGCTTTCTTT. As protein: CASGWSNTEAFF.